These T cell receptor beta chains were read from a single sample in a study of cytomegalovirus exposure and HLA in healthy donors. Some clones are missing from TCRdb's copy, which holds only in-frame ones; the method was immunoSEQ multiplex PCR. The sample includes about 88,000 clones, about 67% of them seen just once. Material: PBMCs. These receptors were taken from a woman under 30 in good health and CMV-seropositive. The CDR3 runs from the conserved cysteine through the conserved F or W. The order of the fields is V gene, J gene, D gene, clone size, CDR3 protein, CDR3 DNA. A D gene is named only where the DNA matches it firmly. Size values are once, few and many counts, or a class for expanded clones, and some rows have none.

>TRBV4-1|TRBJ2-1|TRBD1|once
CASRNGGTGIVNEQFF
TGCGCCAGCCGCAATGGTGGGACAGGGATCGTCAATGAGCAGTTCTTC
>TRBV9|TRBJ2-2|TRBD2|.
CASNTRGAGGTGELFF
TGTGCCAGCAACACCCGTGGAGCGGGAGGGACCGGGGAGCTGTTTTTT
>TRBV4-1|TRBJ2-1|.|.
CASSRSGSEQFF
TGCGCCAGCAGCCGCTCAGGGTCCGAGCAGTTCTTC
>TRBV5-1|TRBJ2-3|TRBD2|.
CASSLRGLAGTDTQYF
TGCGCCAGCAGCTTGCGCGGACTAGCGGGGACAGATACGCAGTATTTT
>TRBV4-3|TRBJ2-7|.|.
CASSPFDRSYEQYF
TGCGCCAGCAGCCCATTCGACAGATCCTACGAGCAGTACTTC
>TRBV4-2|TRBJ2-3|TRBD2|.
CASSQDLLRRREDFTDTQYF
TGTGCCAGCAGCCAAGATCTGCTGAGGAGGCGGGAGGACTTCACAGATACGCAGTATTTT
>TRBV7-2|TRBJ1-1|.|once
CASSLDSFEAFF
TGTGCCAGCAGCTTGGACAGCTTTGAAGCTTTCTTT
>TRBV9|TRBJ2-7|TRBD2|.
CASSVGAGGPYEQYF
TGTGCCAGCAGCGTAGGCGCGGGAGGCCCCTACGAGCAGTACTTC
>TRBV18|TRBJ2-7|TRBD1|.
CASRTGAPYEQYF
TGTGCCAGCAGGACAGGAGCCCCCTACGAGCAGTACTTC
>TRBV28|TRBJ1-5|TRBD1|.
CASSKTGQGRHYSNQPQHF
TGTGCCAGCAGCAAAACCGGACAGGGGCGCCACTATAGCAATCAGCCCCAGCATTTT
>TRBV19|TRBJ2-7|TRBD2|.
CASSRTSGRRNEQYF
TGTGCCAGTAGCCGGACTAGCGGGAGGCGGAACGAGCAGTACTTC
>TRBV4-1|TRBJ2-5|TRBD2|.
CASSPGLAVQETQYF
TGCGCCAGCAGCCCGGGACTAGCGGTCCAAGAGACCCAGTACTTC
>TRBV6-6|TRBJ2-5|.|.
CASLGAETQYF
TGTGCCAGCCTGGGGGCAGAGACCCAGTACTTC
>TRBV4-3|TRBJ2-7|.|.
CASSQGHLNWDKSYEQYF
TGCGCCAGCAGCCAAGGTCATTTAAATTGGGACAAGTCCTACGAGCAGTACTTC
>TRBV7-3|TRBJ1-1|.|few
CASSLAGSNTEAFF
TGTGCCAGCAGCTTGGCGGGCAGCAACACTGAAGCTTTCTTT
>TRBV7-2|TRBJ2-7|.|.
CASSVDNYEQYF
TGTGCCAGCAGCGTGGACAACTACGAGCAGTACTTC
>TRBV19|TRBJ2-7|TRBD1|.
CASSTGQGLGGEQYF
TGTGCCAGTAGTACAGGACAGGGCCTCGGGGGCGAGCAGTACTTC
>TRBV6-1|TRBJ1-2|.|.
CASLIGTYNGYTF
TGTGCCAGCCTTATAGGGACATATAATGGCTACACCTTC
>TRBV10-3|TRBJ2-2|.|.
CAISDLDRGDTGELFF
TGTGCCATCAGTGACCTGGACAGAGGGGACACCGGGGAGCTGTTTTTT
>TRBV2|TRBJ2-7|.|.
CASSDGGQPLDEQYF
TGTGCCAGCAGTGATGGTGGTCAACCGCTAGACGAGCAGTACTTC
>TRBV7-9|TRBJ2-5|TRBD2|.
CASSLAGGEKETQYF
TGTGCCAGCAGCTTGGCGGGGGGAGAAAAAGAGACCCAGTACTTC
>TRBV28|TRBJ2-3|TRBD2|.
CASSGGLAGGLLTDTQYF
TGTGCCAGCAGTGGGGGACTAGCGGGTGGGTTGTTAACAGATACGCAGTATTTT
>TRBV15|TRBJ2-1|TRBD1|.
CATSRPGTGGDEQFF
TGTGCCACCAGCAGACCTGGGACAGGGGGTGATGAGCAGTTCTTC
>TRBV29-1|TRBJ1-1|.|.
CSVRQSMNTEAFF
TGCAGCGTCAGACAGAGTATGAACACTGAAGCTTTCTTT
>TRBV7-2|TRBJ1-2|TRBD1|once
CASSIDVQGVYGYTF
TGTGCCAGCAGCATAGACGTACAGGGGGTCTATGGCTACACCTTC
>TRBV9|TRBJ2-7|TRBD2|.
CASSPQGTSVPYEQYF
TGTGCCAGCAGCCCCCAGGGGACTAGCGTACCCTACGAGCAGTACTTC
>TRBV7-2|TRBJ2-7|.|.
CASSPGRTYEQYF
TGTGCCAGCAGCCCTGGGAGAACCTACGAGCAGTACTTC
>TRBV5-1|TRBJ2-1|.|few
CASSSAGDSYNEQFF
TGCGCCAGCAGCTCAGCAGGGGATTCCTACAATGAGCAGTTCTTC
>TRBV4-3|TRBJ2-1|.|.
CASSQRGRSYNEQFF
TGCGCCAGCAGCCAAAGGGGGAGATCCTACAATGAGCAGTTCTTC
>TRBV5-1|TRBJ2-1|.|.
CASALANEQFF
TGCGCCAGCGCCCTAGCCAATGAGCAGTTCTTC
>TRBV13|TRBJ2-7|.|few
CASTQRGSYEQYF
TGTGCCAGCACCCAAAGGGGGTCCTACGAGCAGTACTTC
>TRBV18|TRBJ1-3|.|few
CASSPLGGTSGNTIYF
TGTGCCAGCTCACCCCTAGGCGGAACCTCTGGAAACACCATATATTTT
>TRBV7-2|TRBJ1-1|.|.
CASSLETGRRNTEAFF
TGTGCCAGCAGCTTAGAGACTGGGAGGAGGAACACTGAAGCTTTCTTT
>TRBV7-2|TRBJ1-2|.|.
CASSLVRGGYGYTF
TGTGCCAGCAGCTTAGTCCGGGGGGGCTATGGCTACACCTTC
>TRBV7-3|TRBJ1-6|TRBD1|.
CASSGQGVDSPLHF
TGTGCCAGCAGCGGACAGGGAGTTGATTCACCCCTCCACTTT
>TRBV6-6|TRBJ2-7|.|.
CASSASGFLSYEQYF
TGTGCCAGCAGTGCGAGCGGGTTCCTCTCCTACGAGCAGTACTTC
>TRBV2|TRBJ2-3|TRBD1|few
CASKMQDRVGTDTQYF
TGTGCCAGCAAGATGCAGGACAGGGTGGGCACAGATACGCAGTATTTT
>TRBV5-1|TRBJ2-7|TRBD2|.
CASSPSTSGGAKQVEQYF
TGCGCCAGCAGCCCCTCGACTAGCGGGGGGGCCAAACAGGTCGAGCAGTACTTC
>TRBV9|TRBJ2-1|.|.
CASSPRGQYNEQFF
TGTGCCAGCAGCCCTCGGGGACAATACAATGAGCAGTTCTTC
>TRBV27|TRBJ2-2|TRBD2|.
CASTFWGAGGSTGELFF
TGTGCCAGCACCTTTTGGGGGGCGGGGGGTAGCACCGGGGAGCTGTTTTTT
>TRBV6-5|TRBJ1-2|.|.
CASSDSHTNYGYTF
TGTGCCAGCAGCGACAGCCATACTAACTATGGCTACACCTTC
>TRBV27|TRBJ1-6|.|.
CASSLASDGSPLHF
TGTGCCAGCAGTTTGGCCAGCGACGGATCACCCCTCCACTTT
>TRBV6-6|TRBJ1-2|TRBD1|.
CASSYSGTDFSYGYTF
TGTGCCAGCAGTTACTCGGGGACAGATTTTTCCTATGGCTACACCTTC
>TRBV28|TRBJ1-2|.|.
CASSPLRGRGQNYGYTF
TGTGCCAGCAGCCCTTTGCGCGGCAGGGGACAAAACTATGGCTACACCTTC
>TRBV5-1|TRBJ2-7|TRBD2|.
CASSLGTSGSYEQYF
TGCGCCAGCAGCTTGGGGACTAGCGGCTCCTACGAGCAGTACTTC
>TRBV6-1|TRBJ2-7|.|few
CASSEINRALDEQYF
TGTGCCAGCAGTGAAATCAACAGGGCTCTCGACGAGCAGTACTTC
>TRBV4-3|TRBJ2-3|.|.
CASSQDGQSLDTQYF
TGCGCCAGCAGCCAAGATGGGCAGTCACTAGATACGCAGTATTTT
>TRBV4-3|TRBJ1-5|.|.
CASSQDRSSNQPQHF
TGCGCCAGCAGCCAAGATCGCAGTAGCAATCAGCCCCAGCATTTT
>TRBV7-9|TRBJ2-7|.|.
CASSLTGFEQYF
TGTGCCAGCAGCCTGACAGGTTTCGAGCAGTACTTC
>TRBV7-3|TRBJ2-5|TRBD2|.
CASSLTGGGQETQYF
TGTGCCAGCAGCTTAACGGGGGGGGGCCAAGAGACCCAGTACTTC
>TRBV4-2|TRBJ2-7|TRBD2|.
CASSQGTYSGRAFEQYF
TGTGCCAGCAGCCAAGGGACATACAGCGGGAGGGCCTTCGAGCAGTACTTC
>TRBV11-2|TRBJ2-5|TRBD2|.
CASSFSGGRKTQYF
TGTGCCAGCAGCTTTAGCGGGGGGAGAAAGACCCAGTACTTC
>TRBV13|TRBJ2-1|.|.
CASSPRLAGGFF
TGTGCCAGCAGCCCCCGGCTAGCCGGGGGGTTCTTC